The entry below gives a single TCR beta chain sequence along with its context. Its antigen is still unknown. Gene names and germline sequences refer to the mouse in this case. From the germline J gene comes the end of the CDR3, since the read stops 1 residue before it. This sample's time point label indicates: mouse harvest day 7 after allogeneic transplant. Each mouse graft, delivered by tail vein injection, combined 10^6 splenic CD5+ T cells with 10^7 T-cell-depleted bone marrow cells. A major MHC-mismatch B6 (H2b) into BALB/c (H2d) model was used to model mouse GVHD, and tissues were profiled at day 7 or 14. On day 7 or 14 post-transplant, mouse tissues and retro-orbital blood were harvested with separate sterile tools for each animal, and livers were flushed before harvest. Before genomic DNA was isolated with the DNeasy Blood & Tissue Kit, mouse tissues were minced with razor blades in buffered saline.

The library was obtained by the immunoSEQ multiplex PCR assay. Adaptive Biotechnologies performed TCRbeta CDR3 sequencing at survey depth and reported CDR3 sequences, V/J genes, productive frequency, and template counts. Amplification of TCR beta CDR3 regions was performed from genomic DNA rather than from RNA. Concerning the study's data processing: Jensen-Shannon divergence was used to quantify pairwise repertoire overlap between tissues, with a value of 1 indicating complete divergence and a value of 0 indicating identical repertoires. Based on pairwise JSD values, tissues were grouped by single-linkage agglomerative hierarchical clustering, and the results were shown as dendrograms. GLIPH2 was run on all patient samples with simulation_depth 1000, kmer_min_depth 3 and cdr3_length_cutoff 8, and groups with more than two unique CDR3s were retained. In a standardized tissue-overlap score, Jaccard GLIPH-group overlap across patients was extrapolated to a standard repertoire size of 1000 clones. Associations of diversity with clinical or experimental variables used linear mixed-effect models with tissue fixed effects and individual random effects. Here the immuneACCESS table is served through TCRdb, limited to in-frame sequences with V and J called. Missing clones are a known gap in these copies; in checked studies unresolved V genes cover under half, and the rest lacks a known reason. V and J calls plus clone size are reproduced from that table; the DNA served to infer D and trimming. The sample includes some 4,000 clones, with 50% observed a single time. The leading ten clones occupy 10% of the sample.

This sample is part of a study of tissue T cells after allogeneic stem cell transplantation (dated by TCRdb to the early 2020s). In the study overall: The study profiled TCR beta repertoires across many tissues from research autopsies of patients with and without GVHD, plus mouse models of GVHD. The human arm was conducted as a prospective observational study, and neither blinding nor randomization was performed.

V trim: 4 bases; J trim: 3 bases; unmatched bases: 2. The CDR3 starts with the cysteine, ends with the phenylalanine, and has 15 residues. Part of the CDR3 DNA is given, 42 bases translated from base 1. CDR1 and CDR2, per the germline V gene (reference sequence), are KGHPV and FQNQEV. General study outcomes and caveats: Only a few T cell clones appeared in more than one patient, yet motif-based clustering showed tissue-specific repertoire signatures that were shared between patients. In both patients and mice, T cells from blood and spleen picked up only a limited part of the TCR repertoire that was detected in tissues. A small and clinically heterogeneous patient cohort was studied, and sampling depth was acknowledged as a limitation. Within patients, how anatomically similar tissues were was a major factor shaping TCR repertoire composition, regardless of disease or transplant status. Which tissue TCRs were alloreactive or antigen-specific was not determined in the study, and some clones might have been persisting host cells.

This clonotype was obtained from a female BALB/c mouse given C57BL/6 T cells with graft-versus-host disease after an allogeneic hematopoietic cell transplant. Material for sequencing was lymph node tissue. The rearranged chain carries TRBV26 and TRBJ1-4, with TRBD1 matching 10 junction bases. CDR3 bases read: TGTGCCAGCAGTCGGGGACAGGGGACCAACGAAAGATTATTT. Translated, this gives CASSRGQGTNERLF. The CDR3, in full, reads CASSRGQGTNERLFF.